The 32 T cell receptor beta chains below were found in one sample sequenced in a study of T cell responses to AZD1222 COVID-19 vaccine. Profiled with immunoSEQ multiplex PCR; TCRdb holds only in-frame clones, not every one. Of 20,000 to 25,000 clones in the sample, 85% to 90% were seen once. The sequenced sample was peripheral blood, obtained 28 days after the second AZD1222 dose. The receptors stem from an adult who received the AZD1222 COVID-19 vaccine.

This clone was seen just once. CDR3 sequence (DNA): TGTGCCAGCAGTGAAAGGGACAGGGGAACCTACGAGCAGTACTTC. Amino acids: CASSERDRGTYEQYF. The chain links TRBV2 to TRBJ2-7; 10 nucleotides match TRBD1. Germline values: CDR1 SNHLY, CDR2 FYNNEI. The CDR3 is 15 amino acids. Losses at the gene ends were 2 bases for V and 2 bases for J; bases not matched to a gene: 3.

The genes are TRBV6-1 and TRBJ1-2; D not resolved. The CDR3 is made up of 17 amino acids. The V gene lost 4 bases and the J gene lost 3 bases, with 21 bases spanning the gap. Germline CDR1 and CDR2: MNHNS and SASEGT. CDR3 DNA sequence: TGTGCCAGCAGTGGGGCGTGGGGTGGGAGTTTCTACTATGGCTACACCTTC. Protein product: CASSGAWGGSFYYGYTF.

The chain employs TRBV4-1 and TRBJ2-7, with D perhaps matching TRBD2 (6 bases). V was trimmed by 0 bases and J by 2 bases, leaving 14 bases between them. The CDR3 totals 16 residues. Germline lookup yields CDR1 MGHRA and CDR2 YSYEKL. As DNA, the CDR3 is TGCGCCAGCAGCCAAGATAGTGGTGGAGGGGCCTACGAGCAGTACTTC. It yields the protein CASSQDSGGGAYEQYF.

The V gene is TRBV28, the J gene TRBJ1-2, with 9 bases identical to TRBD1. Germline V lookup: CDR1 MDHEN, CDR2 SYDVKM. CDR3 length: 15 residues. The ends lost 5 bases at V and 7 bases at J; junction bases unmatched: 11. This chain's CDR3 is CASSSLQGASTGYTF. Written as DNA, the CDR3 is TGTGCCAGCAGTAGTCTACAGGGGGCATCCACTGGCTACACCTTC.

Written as DNA, the CDR3 is TGTGCCAGCAGTTTGATCCCTAACTATGGCTACACCTTC. Protein: CASSLIPNYGYTF. The V and J genes are TRBV12-3 or TRBV12-4 and TRBJ1-2, with D uncertain. Trimming stripped 3 bases from V and 0 bases from J, with 5 bases between. This CDR3 has 13 residues.

The genes are TRBV7-9 and TRBJ2-7; D not certain. Trimming took off 2 bases at V and 0 bases at J, with 8 bases between the two ends. The CDR3 is 14 residues long. Germline CDR1 reads SEHNR; CDR2 reads FQNEAQ (reference sequence). Here the CDR3 DNA reads TGTGCCAGCAGCTTATCTCCATACTCCTACGAGCAGTACTTC. As protein: CASSLSPYSYEQYF. The variable domain in full, with the rest retrieved from reference TRBV7-9 and TRBJ2-7, is DTGVSQNPRHKITKRGQNVTFRCDPISEHNRLYWYRQTLGQGPEFLTYFQNEAQLEKSRLLSDRFSAERPKGSFSTLEIQRTEQGDSAMYLCASSLSPYSYEQYFGPGTRLTVT.

The chain uses TRBV11-2 and TRBJ2-7, with D unresolved. The CDR3 has 15 amino acids. Germline CDR1 reads SGHAT; CDR2 reads FQNNGV. V lost 6 bases, J lost 7 bases, and 22 bases lay in between. CDR3: CASRLLWTGGGEQYF. The CDR3 region has the DNA TGTGCCAGCAGACTTCTCTGGACCGGCGGTGGGGAGCAGTACTTC.

The rearrangement joins TRBV7-2 to TRBJ2-7, with 7 bases fitting TRBD1. CDR3 length: 18 residues. Trimming cost V 4 bases and J 3 bases; bases outside gene matches: 18. Germline V gives CDR1 SGHTA, CDR2 FQGNSA. The CDR3 DNA follows: TGTGCCAGCAGCTCTAGGTGGGGTTTGGGGGACAGAAACTACGAGCAGTACTTC. Its translation is CASSSRWGLGDRNYEQYF.

The chain recombines TRBV29-1 with TRBJ1-2; TRBD1 might be the D (6 bases). V was clipped by 3 bases and J by 8 bases, with 19 bases between them. Germline V gene sequence: CDR1 SQVTM, CDR2 ANQGSEA. The length of the CDR3 is 14 residues. The CDR3 DNA is TGCAGCGTTGACGGACAGCTAACCGTTGGCGGCTACACCTTC. Its protein product is CSVDGQLTVGGYTF.

The chain employs TRBV3-1 (or the pseudogene TRBV3-2) and TRBJ1-1, with 10 nucleotides matching TRBD1. Germline CDR1 is LGHDT and CDR2 is YNNKEL (reference sequence). The CDR3 runs to 17 residues. Trimming cost V 2 bases and J 4 bases; bases outside gene matches: 10. The CDR3 sequence: CASSQRQGARGGTEAFF. The DNA of the CDR3 is TGTGCCAGCAGCCAACGACAGGGGGCGCGGGGGGGCACTGAAGCTTTCTTT.

V is TRBV29-1 and J is TRBJ2-4, with D maybe TRBD1 (6 bases). CDR3 length: 14 amino acids. The V end lost 5 bases, the J end lost 6 bases, and 17 bases lay between the germline ends. Per the germline V gene, CDR1 is SQVTM and CDR2 is ANQGSEA. The CDR3 coding sequence is TGCAGCGTTTCTGGCAGGGGCGACGGAAACATTCAGTACTTC. Its translation is CSVSGRGDGNIQYF.

The chain uses TRBV24-1 and TRBJ2-1; D not resolved. Trimming took off 9 bases at V and 2 bases at J, with 16 bases between the two ends. This CDR3 is built from 15 residues. Germline V gene lookup returns CDR1 KGHDR and CDR2 SFDVKD. The CDR3 sequence is CATSSLGATYNEQFF. In DNA, the CDR3 is TGTGCCACCTCATCTCTAGGAGCGACCTACAATGAGCAGTTCTTC.

This chain connects TRBV27 to TRBJ2-7; 9 bases fit TRBD1. Germline V gives CDR1 MNHEY, CDR2 SMNVEV (reference sequence). The CDR3 runs 14 residues. V shed 6 bases, J shed 1 base, and the junction held 4 bases outside the gene matches. CDR3 nucleotide sequence: TGTGCCAGCAGCACAGACAGGGGGTCCTACGAGCAGTACTTC. Encoded protein: CASSTDRGSYEQYF.

This chain joins TRBV6-5 and TRBJ1-3; D perhaps matches TRBD1 (6 bases). Germline V CDR1 and CDR2: MNHEY, SVGAGI. The CDR3 runs to 15 residues. Deletions cut 6 bases from V and 4 bases from J, with 16 bases between. The CDR3: CASRQTRGTGNTIYF. The CDR3 DNA reads TGTGCCAGCAGACAGACCCGGGGGACAGGAAACACCATATATTTT.

This clone was recorded once. V and J are TRBV6-6 and TRBJ2-5; 7 bases map to TRBD1. This CDR3 is 16 amino acids long. Germline loops: CDR1 MNHNY, CDR2 SVGAGI (reference sequence). After removal of 6 bases from V and 0 bases from J, the junction contained 10 bases not matched to a gene. The CDR3 DNA sequence: TGTGCCAGCAGCCCTACAGGGGTTGAGTACCAAGAGACCCAGTACTTC. It translates to CASSPTGVEYQETQYF.

This rearrangement joins TRBV28 to TRBJ2-7, with D possibly being TRBD2 (5 bases). Germline lookup yields CDR1 MDHEN and CDR2 SYDVKM. Trimming left V 6 bases short and J 2 bases short, with 17 bases between. This CDR3 is built from 15 residues. For the CDR3, the DNA is TGTGCCAGCAGATTTAGTGGGAGTCGGGCCTACGAGCAGTACTTC. Encoded protein: CASRFSGSRAYEQYF.

This clone was counted a single time. The chain recombines TRBV5-4 with TRBJ2-3, with 10 nucleotides matching TRBD2. The CDR3 contains 15 residues. V lost 4 bases, J lost 0 bases, and 2 bases stayed unmatched. Germline CDR1 SGHNT, CDR2 YYREEE (reference sequence). CDR3 in amino acids: CASSPTSGSTDTQYF. In DNA, the CDR3 is TGTGCCAGCAGCCCGACTAGCGGGAGCACAGATACGCAGTATTTT.

This clone was seen once. The chain joins TRBV20-1 to TRBJ1-5, with D possibly TRBD1 on 5 matching bases. CDR1 and CDR2 from the germline V gene are DFQATT and SNEGSKA (reference sequence). The CDR3 is 15 residues long. V was cut by 3 bases and J by 2 bases, with 14 bases left in between. CDR3 sequence: CSASGAGFGNQPQHF. CDR3 DNA sequence: TGCAGTGCTAGTGGGGCGGGGTTTGGCAATCAGCCCCAGCATTTT.

V and J are TRBV7-8 and TRBJ1-1; 7 nucleotides agree with TRBD1. J was trimmed by 1 base and V by 6 bases; bases with no gene match: 2. This CDR3 contains 13 residues. Per germline, CDR1 SGHVS and CDR2 FQNEAQ. Written as DNA, the CDR3 is TGTGCCAGCAGTTGGGACAGGAACACTGAAGCTTTCTTT. Translated: CASSWDRNTEAFF.

This clone was seen a few times. The chain is built from TRBV5-4 and TRBJ2-7; D remains unclear. The CDR3 is made up of 15 amino acids. V was clipped by 0 bases and J by 3 bases, with 13 bases between them. Germline CDR1 reads SGHNT; CDR2 reads YYREEE (reference sequence). The CDR3 DNA sequence: TGTGCCAGCAGCTTGGGTCGGCTACCGATCTACGAGCAGTACTTC. This translates into CASSLGRLPIYEQYF.

The V gene is TRBV5-5, the J gene TRBJ1-6; no clear D gene. Deletions cut 4 bases from V and 1 base from J, with 6 bases between. The CDR3 sequence is 14 residues long. CDR1 is SGHKS and CDR2 is YYEKEE in the germline V gene (reference sequence). CDR3 sequence: CASSQFSYNSPLHF. The CDR3 DNA reads TGTGCCAGCAGCCAGTTTTCCTATAATTCACCCCTCCACTTT.

The V call is TRBV28, the J call TRBJ2-1; 15 bases line up with TRBD2. CDR1 and CDR2 from the germline V gene are MDHEN and SYDVKM. The CDR3 has 15 amino acids. V shed 6 bases and J 5 bases; nucleotides not matched to a gene: 2. CDR3 amino acids: CASRGTSGGNNEQFF. CDR3 nucleotides: TGTGCCAGCAGAGGGACTAGCGGGGGGAACAATGAGCAGTTCTTC.

The chain recombines TRBV7-3 with TRBJ2-1; D may be TRBD1 (5 bases). CDR1 is SGHTA and CDR2 is FQGTGA in the germline V gene. V lost 6 bases, J lost 7 bases, and 10 bases lay in between. This CDR3 has 12 residues. The CDR3 region is CASREGENEQFF. CDR3 bases: TGTGCCAGCAGGGAAGGGGAAAATGAGCAGTTCTTC.

V gene TRBV21-1 combines with J gene TRBJ2-3; the DNA was not used to check the table's D call, TRBD1. TRBV21-1 is shown as a pseudogene. This CDR3 is built from 13 residues. CDR3 DNA sequence: TGTGCCAGCAGGAGACAGAGCACAGATACGCAGTATTTT. This codes for CASRRQSTDTQYF.

The chain combines TRBV7-8 with TRBJ1-1; unclear D gene. V was shortened by 0 bases and J by 6 bases, with 8 bases between the two germline ends. The CDR3 has 13 residues. In germline, CDR1 is SGHVS, CDR2 FQNEAQ. The CDR3 DNA is TGTGCCAGCAGCTTAGCGACGGGTGCTGAAGCTTTCTTT. Its translation: CASSLATGAEAFF.

The chain has TRBV7-9 and TRBJ2-5, with 8 bases that match TRBD1. The V gene end was trimmed by 5 bases and the J gene end by 5 bases; junction bases not matched to a gene: 13. CDR3 length: 16 residues. Germline lookup yields CDR1 SEHNR and CDR2 FQNEAQ (reference sequence). The CDR3 loop is CASSGGAGGLAETQYF. The DNA for the CDR3 is TGTGCCAGCAGCGGAGGAGCAGGGGGCCTCGCGGAGACCCAGTACTTC.

The rearrangement joins TRBV7-3 to TRBJ2-1; the match to TRBD2 covers 8 bases. The CDR3 has 17 residues. Trimming removed 2 bases from V and 0 bases from J; junction bases left unmatched: 6. Germline CDR1 reads SGHTA; CDR2 reads FQGTGA. CDR3 in DNA: TGTGCCAGCAGCTTAGATAGCGGGGATATCTCCTACAATGAGCAGTTCTTC. Residues: CASSLDSGDISYNEQFF.

V usage is TRBV19 and J usage is TRBJ1-5; TRBD1 agrees at 7 bases. J was trimmed by 0 bases and V by 10 bases; bases with no gene match: 9. The germline V gene has CDR1 LNHDA and CDR2 SQIVND (reference sequence). The CDR3 is made up of 15 amino acids. The CDR3 DNA follows: TGTGCCACCGAAACAGGGGTGTTTAGCAATCAGCCCCAGCATTTT. Protein product: CATETGVFSNQPQHF.

The chain has TRBV28 and TRBJ1-6; TRBD1 matches at 9 bases. V lost 4 bases to trimming and J lost 10 bases; unmatched junction nucleotides: 8. Germline-derived CDR1 and CDR2 are MDHEN and SYDVKM. This CDR3 has 15 residues. The CDR3 DNA reads TGTGCCAGCAGTTCACAGGGGGCAGGTTGGTCACCCCTCCACTTT. This codes for CASSSQGAGWSPLHF.

The chain joins TRBV5-5 to TRBJ2-3, with a weak D call TRBD1 (6 bases). Germline CDR1 and CDR2: SGHKS and YYEKEE (reference sequence). The V gene lost 4 bases and the J gene lost 4 bases, with 13 bases spanning the gap. The CDR3 contains 14 residues. The CDR3 DNA is TGTGCCAGCAGCGGGGGACATCGTGCAGATACGCAGTATTTT. This sequence encodes CASSGGHRADTQYF.

The rearrangement joins TRBV28 to TRBJ1-1; D is ambiguous. Germline V CDR1 and CDR2: MDHEN, SYDVKM. The CDR3 is made up of 14 amino acids. Trimming pared 2 bases from V and 6 bases from J, leaving 13 bases between. DNA for the CDR3: TGTGCCAGCAGTTTAAATCTGGGGTGGTCTGAAGCTTTCTTT. Translated, it gives CASSLNLGWSEAFF.

The genes are TRBV28 and TRBJ2-7, with D uncertain. The CDR3 spans 12 residues. Trimming removed 6 bases at V and 7 bases at J, with 13 bases between. Germline lookup yields CDR1 MDHEN and CDR2 SYDVKM. CDR3 sequence: CASRELNREQYF. The CDR3 DNA is TGTGCCAGCAGGGAACTTAACCGGGAGCAGTACTTC. Supplemented by reference TRBV28 and TRBJ2-7, the full variable domain reads DVKVTQSSRYLVKRTGEKVFLECVQDMDHENMFWYRQDPGLGLRLIYFSYDVKMKEKGDIPEGYSVSREKKERFSLILESASTNQTSMYLCASRELNREQYFGPGTRLTVT.